The rows below give T cell receptor beta chains drawn from one sample of a study of cytomegalovirus exposure and HLA in healthy donors. Sequencing was performed with immunoSEQ multiplex PCR; in TCRdb, only in-frame clones are kept and a portion is missing. The table has around 200,000 clones, around nine tenths seen once; the top ten hold around 0.31%. Specimen: PBMCs. Receptors originate from a woman in her 30s in good health and CMV-seronegative. CDR3s include the opening cysteine and the closing phenylalanine or tryptophan. Each record gives: CDR3 protein, CDR3 DNA, V gene, clone size, J gene, D gene. A D gene is named only where the DNA matches it firmly. Where a row states a size, it is once, few, many or the class of an expanded clone; other rows omit it.

CDR3: CASSKSGTGSNEQYF
DNA: TGTGCCAGCAGCAAATCCGGGACAGGGAGTAACGAGCAGTACTTC
V: TRBV7-8
size: .
J: TRBJ2-7
D: TRBD1

CDR3: CASSAGGGTDTQYF
DNA: TGTGCCAGCAGTGCTGGGGGGGGCACAGATACGCAGTATTTT
V: TRBV6-6
size: .
J: TRBJ2-3
D: TRBD2

CDR3: CASSLVLGAKAGAEAFF
DNA: TGTGCCAGCAGCTTGGTGTTGGGGGCCAAAGCTGGAGCTGAAGCTTTCTTT
V: TRBV5-6
size: .
J: TRBJ1-1
D: .

CDR3: CASSSGGIYEQYF
DNA: TGTGCCAGCAGTTCCGGAGGCATCTACGAGCAGTACTTC
V: TRBV28
size: .
J: TRBJ2-7
D: .

CDR3: CAGALGGSYGYTF
DNA: TGTGCAGGCGCCCTGGGGGGATCTTATGGCTACACCTTC
V: TRBV2
size: .
J: TRBJ1-2
D: .

CDR3: CASSLGPGWGGTEAFF
DNA: TGTGCCAGCAGTTTGGGCCCGGGATGGGGAGGCACTGAAGCTTTCTTT
V: TRBV27
size: .
J: TRBJ1-1
D: .

CDR3: CASSSPRETQYF
DNA: TGTGCCAGCAGTTCGCCCAGGGAGACCCAGTACTTC
V: TRBV28
size: .
J: TRBJ2-5
D: .

CDR3: CASSLDRNNQPQHF
DNA: TGTGCCAGCAGCCTGGACAGAAACAATCAGCCCCAGCATTTT
V: TRBV6-1
size: .
J: TRBJ1-5
D: .

CDR3: CASILGTGTHEQYF
DNA: TGTGCCAGCATCTTGGGGACAGGGACTCACGAGCAGTACTTC
V: TRBV2
size: few
J: TRBJ2-7
D: TRBD1

CDR3: CASSPRTGGYEQYF
DNA: TGTGCCAGCAGCCCTAGGACAGGGGGCTACGAGCAGTACTTC
V: TRBV7-9
size: .
J: TRBJ2-7
D: TRBD1

CDR3: CAISRTGESTDTQYF
DNA: TGTGCCATCAGCAGGACAGGGGAAAGCACAGATACGCAGTATTTT
V: TRBV10-3
size: .
J: TRBJ2-3
D: TRBD1

CDR3: CASSLGADYGYTF
DNA: TGCGCCAGCAGCTTAGGGGCGGATTATGGCTACACCTTC
V: TRBV5-1
size: few
J: TRBJ1-2
D: .

CDR3: CASSLLPGQGGNTEAFF
DNA: TGTGCCAGCAGCCTACTACCGGGACAGGGGGGAAACACTGAAGCTTTCTTT
V: TRBV16
size: .
J: TRBJ1-1
D: TRBD1

CDR3: CASRDWTGGNQPQHF
DNA: TGTGCCAGCAGGGACTGGACAGGGGGGAATCAGCCCCAGCATTTT
V: TRBV6-1
size: once
J: TRBJ1-5
D: TRBD1

CDR3: CASSFITSSYNEQFF
DNA: TGTGCCAGCAGCTTCATAACTAGCTCCTACAATGAGCAGTTCTTC
V: TRBV7-3
size: once
J: TRBJ2-1
D: .

CDR3: CASSLGLGAEKLFF
DNA: TGTGCCAGCAGCTTGGGGCTAGGCGCCGAAAAACTGTTTTTT
V: TRBV5-8
size: .
J: TRBJ1-4
D: .

CDR3: CASSLAGSGEETQYF
DNA: TGCGCCAGCAGTCTCGCGGGTAGCGGGGAGGAGACCCAGTACTTC
V: TRBV5-1
size: once
J: TRBJ2-5
D: TRBD2

CDR3: CASSHASRTEAFF
DNA: TGTGCCAGCTCCCACGCGTCCCGCACTGAAGCTTTCTTT
V: TRBV9
size: .
J: TRBJ1-1
D: .

CDR3: CASSLAHNEQFF
DNA: TGTGCCAGCAGCCTAGCCCACAATGAGCAGTTCTTC
V: TRBV28
size: .
J: TRBJ2-1
D: .

CDR3: CASSLDRSNQPQHF
DNA: TGTGCCAGCAGCCTCGACAGGAGCAATCAGCCCCAGCATTTT
V: TRBV7-2
size: few
J: TRBJ1-5
D: .

CDR3: CASSYSQGAHYGYTF
DNA: TGTGCCAGCAGTTACAGCCAGGGGGCTCACTATGGCTACACCTTC
V: TRBV6-5
size: once
J: TRBJ1-2
D: TRBD1

CDR3: CASSYPGQANTEAFF
DNA: TGTGCCAGCAGTTACCCTGGACAGGCGAACACTGAAGCTTTCTTT
V: TRBV6-6
size: .
J: TRBJ1-1
D: TRBD1

CDR3: CASSEARLGRIIARGETQYF
DNA: TGTGCCAGCAGTGAAGCGCGTTTGGGGCGCATAATAGCGCGGGGAGAGACCCAGTACTTC
V: TRBV2
size: .
J: TRBJ2-5
D: .

CDR3: CASGFGTATSYEQYF
DNA: TGTGCCAGCGGATTCGGGACAGCAACCTCCTACGAGCAGTACTTC
V: TRBV27
size: .
J: TRBJ2-7
D: TRBD1

CDR3: CASSYGLQGGITEAFF
DNA: TGTGCCAGCAGTTACGGGCTACAGGGGGGAATCACTGAAGCTTTCTTT
V: TRBV6-5
size: .
J: TRBJ1-1
D: TRBD1

CDR3: CASSYGTHARETQYF
DNA: TGTGCCAGCAGTTACGGGACACACGCTAGGGAGACCCAGTACTTC
V: TRBV11-2
size: .
J: TRBJ2-5
D: .

CDR3: CASTYPLAALHYEQYF
DNA: TGTGCCAGCACCTACCCTTTAGCCGCACTTCACTACGAGCAGTACTTC
V: TRBV27
size: .
J: TRBJ2-7
D: .

CDR3: CASSLDRSYEQYF
DNA: TGTGCCAGCAGCTTAGACAGATCCTACGAGCAGTACTTC
V: TRBV7-8
size: .
J: TRBJ2-7
D: .

CDR3: CASSPGRGIGELFF
DNA: TGTGCCAGCAGCCCCGGCAGGGGCATCGGGGAGCTGTTTTTT
V: TRBV4-2
size: .
J: TRBJ2-2
D: .

CDR3: CASSDLGNTQYF
DNA: TGCGCCAGCAGTGACCTCGGGAATACGCAGTATTTT
V: TRBV10-1
size: .
J: TRBJ2-3
D: .

CDR3: CASSQDRGPDTQYF
DNA: TGTGCCAGTAGCCAAGACAGGGGTCCAGATACGCAGTATTTT
V: TRBV19
size: .
J: TRBJ2-3
D: TRBD1

CDR3: CASSIGTSNRETQYF
DNA: TGCGCCAGCAGCATCGGGACTAGCAATAGGGAGACCCAGTACTTC
V: TRBV5-1
size: once
J: TRBJ2-5
D: TRBD2

CDR3: CASSFSGASSYEQYF
DNA: TGCGCCAGCAGCTTTAGCGGGGCGAGCTCCTACGAGCAGTACTTC
V: TRBV5-1
size: .
J: TRBJ2-7
D: TRBD2

CDR3: CASSVFSSGRANEQFF
DNA: TGTGCCAGCAGCGTATTCAGTAGCGGGAGAGCCAATGAGCAGTTCTTC
V: TRBV9
size: .
J: TRBJ2-1
D: TRBD2

CDR3: CAWSAGGRETQYF
DNA: TGTGCCTGGAGTGCGGGGGGGAGGGAGACCCAGTACTTC
V: TRBV30
size: .
J: TRBJ2-5
D: TRBD2

CDR3: CASSELSAGEKETQYF
DNA: TGCGCCAGCAGTGAGTTGTCGGCGGGGGAAAAAGAGACCCAGTACTTC
V: TRBV10-2
size: .
J: TRBJ2-5
D: TRBD2

CDR3: CASSSQGAPNTEAFF
DNA: TGTGCCAGTAGTTCCCAGGGGGCGCCGAACACTGAAGCTTTCTTT
V: TRBV19
size: .
J: TRBJ1-1
D: TRBD1

CDR3: CASSIGAGGVHTGELFF
DNA: TGTGCCAGTAGTATAGGAGCGGGAGGTGTCCACACCGGGGAGCTGTTTTTT
V: TRBV19
size: .
J: TRBJ2-2
D: TRBD2

CDR3: CASSQGWGRTDTQYF
DNA: TGTGCCAGCAGCCAGGGGTGGGGACGCACAGATACGCAGTATTTT
V: TRBV7-3
size: .
J: TRBJ2-3
D: .

CDR3: CASQLRGAEETQYF
DNA: TGTGCCAGCCAGCTTAGGGGTGCGGAAGAGACCCAGTACTTC
V: TRBV11-1
size: .
J: TRBJ2-5
D: .

CDR3: CASSFGAGGTDTQYF
DNA: TGCGCCAGCAGCTTTGGGGCGGGGGGCACAGATACGCAGTATTTT
V: TRBV5-1
size: .
J: TRBJ2-3
D: TRBD2

CDR3: CSVVGQIITDTQYF
DNA: TGCAGCGTAGTGGGACAGATTATCACAGATACGCAGTATTTT
V: TRBV29-1
size: .
J: TRBJ2-3
D: TRBD1

CDR3: CASSIGQFHSNQPQHF
DNA: TGTGCCAGCAGCATTGGACAGTTCCATAGCAATCAGCCCCAGCATTTT
V: TRBV28
size: .
J: TRBJ1-5
D: .

CDR3: CASSLIAGGYNEQFF
DNA: TGTGCCAGCAGCTTAATTGCGGGAGGGTACAATGAGCAGTTCTTC
V: TRBV7-3
size: .
J: TRBJ2-1
D: TRBD2